The clone carrying this TCR beta chain showed up just a few times. This entry is derived from a study of T-cell reconstitution after alpha-beta-depleted transplantation in children. Trimming took off 2 bases at V and 4 bases at J, with 7 bases between the two ends. This CDR3 is 13 amino acids long. A TCRbeta library incorporating unique molecular identifiers was prepared. From the PCR reads, TCRdb called clonotypes with MiXCR, one entry per CDR3 protein. The table records some 490,000 distinct CDR3 sequences, around 13% of them present only once. Sequences were derived from PBMCs from the stem cell graft donor, sampled from the stem cell graft. This receptor was taken from a human donor who donated a stem cell graft to a child with combined immunodeficiency. The J gene is TRBJ2-3, the V gene TRBV12-3 or TRBV12-4, with D unresolved. In DNA, the CDR3 is TGTGCCAGCAGTTTAAAGTTTGCAGATACGCAGTATTTT. It translates to CASSLKFADTQYF.